This T cell receptor beta chain appears in the sequencing data of a study of blood T cell repertoires in COVID-19. The CDR3 is made up of 15 amino acids. The V segment lost 2 bases and the J segment 5 bases; nucleotides outside the gene matches: 6. Germline V gene data show CDR1 as MNHEY and CDR2 as SVGAGI. Libraries were prepared by immunoSEQ multiplex PCR; TCRdb keeps only in-frame clonotypes and omits some of them. The sample lists 150,000 to 200,000 clones, about 80% occurring once. Sequencing input: peripheral blood. The chain links TRBV6-5 to TRBJ2-3, with 8 nucleotides matching TRBD1. The receptor was isolated from a man aged 60 to 69 with acute or convalescent COVID-19. The CDR3 protein is CASSYRAGGVDTQYF. The CDR3 bases are TGTGCCAGCAGTTACCGGGCAGGGGGCGTAGATACGCAGTATTTT.